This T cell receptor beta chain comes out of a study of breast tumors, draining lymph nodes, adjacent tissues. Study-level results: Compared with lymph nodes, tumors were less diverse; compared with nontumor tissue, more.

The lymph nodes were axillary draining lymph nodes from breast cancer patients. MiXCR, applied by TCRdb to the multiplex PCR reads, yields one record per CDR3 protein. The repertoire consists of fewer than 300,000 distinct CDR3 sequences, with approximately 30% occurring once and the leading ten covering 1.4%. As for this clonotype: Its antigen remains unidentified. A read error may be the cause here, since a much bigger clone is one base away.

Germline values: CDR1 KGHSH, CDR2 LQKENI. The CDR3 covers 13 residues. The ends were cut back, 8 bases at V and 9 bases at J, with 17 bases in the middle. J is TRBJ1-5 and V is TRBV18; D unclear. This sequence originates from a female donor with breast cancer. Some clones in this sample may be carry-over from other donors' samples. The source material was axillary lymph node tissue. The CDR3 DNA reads TGTGCCAGCGCCGACCAATCATATCTGCCCCAGCATTTT. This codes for CASADQSYLPQHF.